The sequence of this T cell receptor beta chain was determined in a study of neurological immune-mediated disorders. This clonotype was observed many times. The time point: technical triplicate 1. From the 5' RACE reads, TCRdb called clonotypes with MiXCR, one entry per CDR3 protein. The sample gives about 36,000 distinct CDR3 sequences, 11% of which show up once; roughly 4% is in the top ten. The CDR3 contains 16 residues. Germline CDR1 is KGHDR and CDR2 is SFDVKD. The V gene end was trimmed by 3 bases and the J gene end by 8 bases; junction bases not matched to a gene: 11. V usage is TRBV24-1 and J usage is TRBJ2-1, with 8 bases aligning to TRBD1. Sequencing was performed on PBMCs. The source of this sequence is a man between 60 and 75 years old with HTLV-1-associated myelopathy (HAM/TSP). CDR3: CATSDVRDRQGDEQFF. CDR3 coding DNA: TGTGCCACCAGTGATGTCCGGGACAGGCAAGGGGATGAGCAGTTCTTC.